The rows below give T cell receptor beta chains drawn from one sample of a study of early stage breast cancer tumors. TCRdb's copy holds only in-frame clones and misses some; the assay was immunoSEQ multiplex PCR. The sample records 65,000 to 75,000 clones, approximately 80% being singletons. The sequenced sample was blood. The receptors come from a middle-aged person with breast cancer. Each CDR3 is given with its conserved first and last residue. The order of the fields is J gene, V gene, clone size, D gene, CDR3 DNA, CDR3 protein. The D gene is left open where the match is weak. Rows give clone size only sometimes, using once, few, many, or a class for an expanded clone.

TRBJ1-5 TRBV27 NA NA TGTGCCAGCAGCCGACAGGAGGACCAGCCCCAGCATTTT CASSRQEDQPQHF
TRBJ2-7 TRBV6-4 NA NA TGTGCCAGCAGTGACTCGGACTCCTACGAGCAGTACTTC CASSDSDSYEQYF
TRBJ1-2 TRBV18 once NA TGTGCCAGCTCACCGGGGATTTATGGCTACACCTTC CASSPGIYGYTF
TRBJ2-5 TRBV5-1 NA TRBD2 TGCGCCAGCAGCTTGGAAGGACTAGCGGGGTGGGAGACCCAGTACTTC CASSLEGLAGWETQYF
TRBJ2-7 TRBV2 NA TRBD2 TGTGCCAGCAGTGATGGGCAGGGAGGGGAGCAGTACTTC CASSDGQGGEQYF
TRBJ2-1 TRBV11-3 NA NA TGTGCCAGCAGCCCGAGGGGGGGCCACAATGAGCAGTTCTTC CASSPRGGHNEQFF
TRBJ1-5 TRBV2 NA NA TGTGCCAGCAGTGGGGCAGTTAGCAATCAGCCCCAGCATTTT CASSGAVSNQPQHF
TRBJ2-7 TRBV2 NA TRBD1 TGTGCCAGCACAATGAACATGAGGGGGCAAAGATTCTACGAGCAGTACTTC CASTMNMRGQRFYEQYF
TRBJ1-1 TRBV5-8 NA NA TGTGCCAGCAGCCCCTCCATGAACACTGAAGCTTTCTTT CASSPSMNTEAFF
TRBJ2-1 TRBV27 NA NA TGTGCCAGCAGTTTACGGCGGACCGGCGGTGAGCAGTTCTTC CASSLRRTGGEQFF
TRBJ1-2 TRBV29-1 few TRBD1 TGCAGCGTTGAAAAGACAGGGACGGGCTATGGCTACACCTTC CSVEKTGTGYGYTF
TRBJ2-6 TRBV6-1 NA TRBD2 TGTGCCAGCAGTGGTCTAGCGGGAACGTACTCTGGGGCCAACGTCCTGACTTTC CASSGLAGTYSGANVLTF
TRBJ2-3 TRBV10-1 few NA TGCGCCAGCAGTGACGTCGCGGGAGATACGCAGTATTTT CASSDVAGDTQYF
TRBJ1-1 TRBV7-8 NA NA TGTGCCAGCAGCTTAGGCGCTAGTGGCACTGAAGCTTTCTTT CASSLGASGTEAFF
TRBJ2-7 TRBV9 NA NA TGTGCCAGCAGCCCCAAGGACGCGCGCTACGAGCAGTACTTC CASSPKDARYEQYF
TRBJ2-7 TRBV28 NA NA TGTGCCAGCAGTTCACCTCGTCATATCACCTACGAGCAGTACTTC CASSSPRHITYEQYF
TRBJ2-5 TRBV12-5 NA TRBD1 TGTGCTAGTGGTTTGGCCCCGAGGGACAGAGTAAAAGAGACCCAGTACTTC CASGLAPRDRVKETQYF
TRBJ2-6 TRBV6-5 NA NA TGTGCCAGTTCGGACGGGGCCTCTGGGGCCAACGTCCTGACTTTC CASSDGASGANVLTF
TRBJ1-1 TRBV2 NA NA TGTGCCAGCAGGGGGATTGGGTCCTCCTTCTTAAACACTGAAGCTTTCTTT CASRGIGSSFLNTEAFF
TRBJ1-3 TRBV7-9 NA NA TGTGCCAGCACCAATAGCTTGGGACAAACGAGAAACACCATATATTTT CASTNSLGQTRNTIYF
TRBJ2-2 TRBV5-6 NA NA TGTGCCAGCAGCTTCCTAGCGCTGAACACCGGGGAGCTGTTTTTT CASSFLALNTGELFF
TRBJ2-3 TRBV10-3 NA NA TGTGCCATCAGTGGGGGCACAGATACGCAGTATTTT CAISGGTDTQYF
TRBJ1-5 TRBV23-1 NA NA TGCGCCAGCAGTCACGGGGAAAGCAATCAGCCCCAGCATTTT CASSHGESNQPQHF
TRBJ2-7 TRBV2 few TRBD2 TGTGCCAGCAGTGAAAGTCAAACTAGCGGGTTGGACGAGCAGTACTTC CASSESQTSGLDEQYF
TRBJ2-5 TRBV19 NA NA TGTGCCAGTATCTCGGTGGGGTTAGGGGCAGAGACCCAGTACTTC CASISVGLGAETQYF
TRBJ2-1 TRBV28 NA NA TGTGCCAGCAGTTCCCTGGTGGGAAGGAATGAGCAGTTCTTC CASSSLVGRNEQFF
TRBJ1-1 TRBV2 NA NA TGTGCCAGCAGTGTAAAGGAGGGGGGTAGAGTGAACACTGAAGCTTTCTTT CASSVKEGGRVNTEAFF
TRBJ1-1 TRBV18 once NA TGTGCCAGCTCCCCGGGGGGGGAGAACACTGAAGCTTTCTTT CASSPGGENTEAFF
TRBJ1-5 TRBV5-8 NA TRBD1 TGTGCCAGCAGCCGAACAGGGGTGGGTAATCAGCCCCAGCATTTT CASSRTGVGNQPQHF
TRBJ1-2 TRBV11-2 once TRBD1 TGTGCCAGCAGCTTAAATCCAGGGGGCGATGGAGGCTACACCTTC CASSLNPGGDGGYTF
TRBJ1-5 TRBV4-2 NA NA TGTGCCAGCAGCCAAGATTTGACGGCCGTCCAACCCCAGCATTTT CASSQDLTAVQPQHF
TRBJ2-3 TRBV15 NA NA TGTGCCACCAGCAGAGGAACAGGCAGGGGCACAGATACGCAGTATTTT CATSRGTGRGTDTQYF
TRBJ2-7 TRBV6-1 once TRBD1 TGTGCCAGCAGCGATGGACAGGGCTACGAGCAGTACTTC CASSDGQGYEQYF
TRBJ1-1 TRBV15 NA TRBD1 TGTGCCACCAGCAGCGGACAGGCTATCACTGAAGCTTTCTTT CATSSGQAITEAFF
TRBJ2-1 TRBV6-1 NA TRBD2 TGTGCCAGCAGTGTTAGCGGGAGGAGGGCCTACAATGAGCAGTTCTTC CASSVSGRRAYNEQFF
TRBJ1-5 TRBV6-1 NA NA TGTGCCAGCCAACCGGGATACAATCAGCCCCAGCATTTT CASQPGYNQPQHF
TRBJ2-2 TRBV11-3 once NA TGTGCCAGCAGCGCCCTACCCTCCCCTAAGACCGGGGAGCTGTTTTTT CASSALPSPKTGELFF
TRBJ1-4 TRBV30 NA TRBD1 TGTGCCTGGAGACCCGGGACAGGCCTTTTACAACTGTTTTTT CAWRPGTGLLQLFF
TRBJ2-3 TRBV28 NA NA TGTGCCAGCAGCCTTTTAGATACGCAGTATTTT CASSLLDTQYF
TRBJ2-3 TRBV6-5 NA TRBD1 TGTGCCAGCAAAAGACAGGGCCTTAGCACAGATACGCAGTATTTT CASKRQGLSTDTQYF
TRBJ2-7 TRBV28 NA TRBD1 TGTGCCAGCAGACCTCCTAACAGGGGGCTATCCTCCTACGAGCAGTACTTC CASRPPNRGLSSYEQYF
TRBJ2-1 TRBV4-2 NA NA TGTGCCAGCAGCCCCCGGAAGGACAATGAGCAGTTCTTC CASSPRKDNEQFF
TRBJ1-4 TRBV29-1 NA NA TGCAGCGCCGCCCGACGGAGCAATGAAAAACTGTTTTTT CSAARRSNEKLFF
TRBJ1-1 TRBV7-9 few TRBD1 TGTGCCAGCAGCATACCACAGGGGGCAGGCACTGAAGCTTTCTTT CASSIPQGAGTEAFF
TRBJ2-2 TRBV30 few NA TGTGCCTGGAGTTTACAGAACACCGGGGAGCTGTTTTTT CAWSLQNTGELFF
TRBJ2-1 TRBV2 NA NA TGTGCCACAGAACAGAGACAGACTTTCAATGAGCAGTTCTTC CATEQRQTFNEQFF
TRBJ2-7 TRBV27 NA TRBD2 TGTGCCAGCAGTTTATCGGCGGGAGGGCTCTACGAGCAGTACTTC CASSLSAGGLYEQYF
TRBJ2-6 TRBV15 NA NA TGTGCCACCAGCAGGGGGGACGTCTCTGGGGCCAACGTCCTGACTTTC CATSRGDVSGANVLTF
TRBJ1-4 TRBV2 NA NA TGTGCCACCCAGGGTGGGCTTAATGAAAAACTGTTTTTT CATQGGLNEKLFF
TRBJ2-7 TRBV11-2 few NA TGTGCCAGCAGCTTAACCCACGAGCAGTACTTC CASSLTHEQYF
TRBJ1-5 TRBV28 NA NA TGTGCCAGCACCCTGGGAGGGGGATACAATCAGCCCCAGCATTTT CASTLGGGYNQPQHF
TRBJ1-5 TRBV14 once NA TGTGCCAGCAGCCAGACAAGCAATCAGCCCCAGCATTTT CASSQTSNQPQHF